This T cell receptor (beta chain) was retrieved from a study of blood T cell repertoires in COVID-19. Study-level information: Acute-phase and convalescent COVID-19 samples originated in the United States, Italy and Spain.

Generated by immunoSEQ multiplex PCR, the TCRdb table keeps only in-frame clones and is missing some. This table holds fewer than 200,000 clones, around 82% found once. V shed 7 bases and J shed 0 bases, with 13 bases lying between them. The CDR3 sequence is 15 residues long. Germline V gives CDR1 LNHDA, CDR2 SQIVND (reference sequence). The chain employs TRBV19 and TRBJ1-3, with D possibly TRBD1 on 5 matching bases. The clonotype comes from a woman aged 55-70 years with acute COVID-19. Sequencing input: PBMCs or T cells enriched from blood (not recorded which). The CDR3 loop is CASKQGLFSGNTIYF. DNA of the CDR3: TGTGCCAGTAAGCAGGGACTTTTCTCTGGAAACACCATATATTTT.